The sample holds one count of the clone carrying this T cell receptor (beta chain). What it binds is not known. Produced via immunoSEQ multiplex PCR; TCRdb's table is partial and in-frame only. The sample carries some 27,000 clones, roughly 90% recorded once. These data are taken from a study of T cells in localized non-small cell lung cancer. Study outcomes and limitations: Uninvolved adjacent lung had higher T cell clonality than tumor and all other tissues. Adjacent lung tissue had a median roughly 62 of the top 100 clones found in the tumor. Among blood samples, higher T cell density accompanied longer overall survival.

CDR1 is LNHDA, CDR2 SQIVND, per germline (reference sequence). The CDR3 covers 18 residues. The junction had 9 bases not matched to a gene; V was cut back by 6 bases and J by 2 bases. The sequence was obtained from a woman aged 18 to 55 with stage I lung adenocarcinoma. V and J are TRBV19 and TRBJ2-3; 15 nucleotides line up with TRBD2. The sample in question was peripheral blood, obtained before any cancer treatment. CDR3 nucleotide sequence: TGTGCCAGTAGCAATCCGGGACTAGCGGGAGGTTACACAGATACGCAGTATTTT. It encodes CASSNPGLAGGYTDTQYF.